A selection of T cell receptor beta chains follows, all from one sample in a study of cytomegalovirus exposure and HLA in healthy donors. Clones were read by immunoSEQ multiplex PCR, and TCRdb kept only the in-frame ones, dropping some. The sample yields about 140,000 clones, of which the top ten take up 0.96%. Source material: PBMCs. These receptors were collected from a male donor in good health and CMV-seronegative. Both conserved end residues are part of each CDR3. The order of the fields is J gene, D gene, V gene, CDR3 DNA, CDR3 protein. D genes are given only for firm matches.

j_call: TRBJ2-1
d_call: TRBD2
v_call: TRBV14
cdr3_nt: TGTGCCAGCAGCCACCGACTAGCGGGAGGGCCTGTCTATGAGCAGTTCTTC
cdr3_aa: CASSHRLAGGPVYEQFF

j_call: TRBJ2-7
d_call: NA
v_call: TRBV5-6
cdr3_nt: TGTGCCAGCAGCTTAAAGACAGGGCGGGGCTACGAGCAGTACTTC
cdr3_aa: CASSLKTGRGYEQYF

j_call: TRBJ2-2
d_call: NA
v_call: TRBV10-3
cdr3_nt: TGTGCCACCACAGGGACCGGGGAGCTGTTTTTT
cdr3_aa: CATTGTGELFF

j_call: TRBJ1-5
d_call: TRBD1
v_call: TRBV6-6
cdr3_nt: TGTGCCAGCAGTTCCCCGGACAGGGCGCAGCCCCAGCATTTT
cdr3_aa: CASSSPDRAQPQHF

j_call: TRBJ2-1
d_call: TRBD2
v_call: TRBV7-9
cdr3_nt: TGTGCCAGCAGCTTATGGGGGGGAGCGGTCTACAATGAGCAGTTCTTC
cdr3_aa: CASSLWGGAVYNEQFF

j_call: TRBJ1-1
d_call: TRBD1
v_call: TRBV2
cdr3_nt: TGTGCCAGCCGGCCAGGACAGGGGGTATGGACTGAAGCTTTCTTT
cdr3_aa: CASRPGQGVWTEAFF

j_call: TRBJ1-6
d_call: TRBD1
v_call: TRBV6-5
cdr3_nt: TGTGCCAGCTCCCGGGACAGAGGATCTAATTCACCCCTCCACTTT
cdr3_aa: CASSRDRGSNSPLHF

j_call: TRBJ2-1
d_call: TRBD2
v_call: TRBV19
cdr3_nt: TGTGCCAGTAGTATAGAACCGGGGGGTCGCATGGAGCAGTTCTTC
cdr3_aa: CASSIEPGGRMEQFF

j_call: TRBJ1-1
d_call: NA
v_call: TRBV30
cdr3_nt: TGTGCCTGGAGTGTAATGGAGGGGAGATCCACTGAAGCTTTCTTT
cdr3_aa: CAWSVMEGRSTEAFF

j_call: TRBJ2-7
d_call: TRBD1
v_call: TRBV19
cdr3_nt: TGTGCCAGTAGGCCCACCGGGACAGGGAGGAACGAGCAGTACTTC
cdr3_aa: CASRPTGTGRNEQYF

j_call: TRBJ2-3
d_call: NA
v_call: TRBV11-1
cdr3_nt: TGTGCCAGCAGCTTAGCGGCTGATACGCAGTATTTT
cdr3_aa: CASSLAADTQYF

j_call: TRBJ1-2
d_call: NA
v_call: TRBV25-1
cdr3_nt: TGTGCCAGCAGTGAATTAAGCCGTAACTATGGCTACACCTTC
cdr3_aa: CASSELSRNYGYTF

j_call: TRBJ1-1
d_call: NA
v_call: TRBV4-2
cdr3_nt: TGTGCCAGCAGCCAAGAAAGGGGGTTCACTGAAGCTTTCTTT
cdr3_aa: CASSQERGFTEAFF

j_call: TRBJ1-1
d_call: NA
v_call: TRBV4-2
cdr3_nt: TGTGCCAGCGAACAGGTTGCTGGGATCGGAGCTTTCTTT
cdr3_aa: CASEQVAGIGAFF

j_call: TRBJ2-5
d_call: NA
v_call: TRBV4-3
cdr3_nt: TGCGCCAGCAGCCAAGAAACAGGGAAGGAGACCCAGTACTTC
cdr3_aa: CASSQETGKETQYF

j_call: TRBJ2-7
d_call: NA
v_call: TRBV30
cdr3_nt: TGTGCCTGGAGTGTACTACCGCCCTACGAGCAGTACTTC
cdr3_aa: CAWSVLPPYEQYF

j_call: TRBJ2-7
d_call: NA
v_call: TRBV2
cdr3_nt: TGTGCCAGCAGGCCGGGACTCCCTCTCGAGCAGTACTTC
cdr3_aa: CASRPGLPLEQYF

j_call: TRBJ2-5
d_call: NA
v_call: TRBV19
cdr3_nt: TGTGCCAGTAGTCGGGGCCCGGGACAACTACAAGAGACCCAGTACTTC
cdr3_aa: CASSRGPGQLQETQYF

j_call: TRBJ2-1
d_call: TRBD1
v_call: TRBV10-1
cdr3_nt: TGCGCCAGCAGTGAGCCCCGAGGGGGACAGCCCAACAATGAGCAGTTCTTC
cdr3_aa: CASSEPRGGQPNNEQFF

j_call: TRBJ1-2
d_call: NA
v_call: TRBV4-3
cdr3_nt: TGCGCCAGCAGCCAAGATGAAAACAAATTCTATGGCTACACCTTC
cdr3_aa: CASSQDENKFYGYTF

j_call: TRBJ1-5
d_call: NA
v_call: TRBV12-5
cdr3_nt: TGTGCTAGTGGTTCAATCAAACAGTTGCCTAGCAATCAGCCCCAGCATTTT
cdr3_aa: CASGSIKQLPSNQPQHF

j_call: TRBJ1-1
d_call: TRBD1
v_call: TRBV7-9
cdr3_nt: TGTGCCAGCAGCTTCGGACAGGGAGGTCGGACTGAAGCTTTCTTT
cdr3_aa: CASSFGQGGRTEAFF

j_call: TRBJ2-7
d_call: TRBD1
v_call: TRBV18
cdr3_nt: TGTGCCAGCTCACCAGGACAGGGTACAACCTACGAGCAGTACTTC
cdr3_aa: CASSPGQGTTYEQYF

j_call: TRBJ2-1
d_call: TRBD2
v_call: TRBV27
cdr3_nt: TGTGCCAGCAGGAAAGGGACTAGCGGCAATGAGCAGTTCTTC
cdr3_aa: CASRKGTSGNEQFF

j_call: TRBJ2-3
d_call: TRBD2
v_call: TRBV18
cdr3_nt: TGTGCCAGCTCACCAGGTCTAGCGGGATCAGATACGCAGTATTTT
cdr3_aa: CASSPGLAGSDTQYF

j_call: TRBJ2-7
d_call: TRBD1
v_call: TRBV5-6
cdr3_nt: TGTGCCAGCAGCCGGATTAAGACAGGGGCCGGGCAGTACTTC
cdr3_aa: CASSRIKTGAGQYF

j_call: TRBJ2-1
d_call: NA
v_call: TRBV29-1
cdr3_nt: TGCGCCACATTAGGCGGCGAGCAGTTCTTC
cdr3_aa: CATLGGEQFF

j_call: TRBJ2-1
d_call: TRBD2
v_call: TRBV9
cdr3_nt: TGTGCCAGCAGCGTTTCCGGGACTAGCGGTTTCAATGAGCAGTTCTTC
cdr3_aa: CASSVSGTSGFNEQFF

j_call: TRBJ1-1
d_call: TRBD1
v_call: TRBV27
cdr3_nt: TGTGCCAGCAGCCCCCAGGGACAGGGGGTCGGTGAAGCTTTCTTT
cdr3_aa: CASSPQGQGVGEAFF

j_call: TRBJ1-1
d_call: NA
v_call: TRBV4-3
cdr3_nt: TGCGCCAGCAGCCAAGACCGGAACACTGAAGCTTTCTTT
cdr3_aa: CASSQDRNTEAFF

j_call: TRBJ1-2
d_call: NA
v_call: TRBV6-5
cdr3_nt: TGTGCCAGCAGTTACTCGAGGGCCGCGTATGGCTACACCTTC
cdr3_aa: CASSYSRAAYGYTF

j_call: TRBJ2-1
d_call: TRBD2
v_call: TRBV7-9
cdr3_nt: TGTGCCAGCAGCCCACCCTTAGGGACTAGCGGGGCGTCCTACAATGAGCAGTTCTTC
cdr3_aa: CASSPPLGTSGASYNEQFF

j_call: TRBJ1-5
d_call: TRBD1
v_call: TRBV30
cdr3_nt: TGTGCCTGGGGACAGGATAGCAATCAGCCCCAGCATTTT
cdr3_aa: CAWGQDSNQPQHF

j_call: TRBJ2-2
d_call: TRBD2
v_call: TRBV4-2
cdr3_nt: TGTGCCAGCAGCTCCCGGACTAGCGGGAGGGCGAACACCGGGGAGCTGTTTTTT
cdr3_aa: CASSSRTSGRANTGELFF

j_call: TRBJ2-1
d_call: TRBD2
v_call: TRBV30
cdr3_nt: TGTGCCTGGATGCTACTAGCGGCCGACAATGAGCAGTTCTTC
cdr3_aa: CAWMLLAADNEQFF

j_call: TRBJ2-7
d_call: TRBD1
v_call: TRBV11-2
cdr3_nt: TGTGCCAGCAGCTCGACTCCGGGACAGGTCGACGAGCAGTACTTC
cdr3_aa: CASSSTPGQVDEQYF

j_call: TRBJ2-7
d_call: NA
v_call: TRBV2
cdr3_nt: TGTGCCAGCGTCTACTCCTACGAGCAGTACTTC
cdr3_aa: CASVYSYEQYF

j_call: TRBJ2-5
d_call: TRBD2
v_call: TRBV18
cdr3_nt: TGTGCCAGCTCACCACCCACTAGCGGAGAGACCCAGTACTTC
cdr3_aa: CASSPPTSGETQYF

j_call: TRBJ2-7
d_call: NA
v_call: TRBV5-6
cdr3_nt: TGTGCCAGCAGCTTCTGGGGCGGGGACGAGCAGTACTTC
cdr3_aa: CASSFWGGDEQYF

j_call: TRBJ1-5
d_call: NA
v_call: TRBV6-5
cdr3_nt: TGTGCCAGCAGTGGACAGTATAATCAGCCCCAGCATTTT
cdr3_aa: CASSGQYNQPQHF

j_call: TRBJ2-5
d_call: TRBD1
v_call: TRBV30
cdr3_nt: TGTGCCTGGGCCCCGACAGGGGAGGAGACCCAGTACTTC
cdr3_aa: CAWAPTGEETQYF